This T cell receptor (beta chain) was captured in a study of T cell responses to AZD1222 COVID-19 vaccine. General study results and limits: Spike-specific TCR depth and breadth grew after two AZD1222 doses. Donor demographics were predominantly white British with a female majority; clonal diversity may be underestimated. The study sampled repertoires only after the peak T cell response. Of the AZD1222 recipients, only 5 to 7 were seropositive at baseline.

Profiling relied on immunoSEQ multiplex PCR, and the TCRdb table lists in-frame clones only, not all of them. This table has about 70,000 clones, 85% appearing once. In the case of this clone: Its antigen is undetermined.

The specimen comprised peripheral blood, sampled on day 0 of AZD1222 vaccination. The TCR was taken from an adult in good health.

CDR3 loop: CASSLRFDSNSYTF. As DNA, the CDR3 is TGCGCCAGCAGCTTGCGATTCGATTCGAATAGCTACACCTTC. The chain has TRBV5-1 and TRBJ1-2; D is unresolved. This CDR3 spans 14 amino acids. Looked up from germline, CDR1 is SGHRS and CDR2 is YFSETQ. V was clipped by 1 base and J by 9 bases, with 16 bases between them. Full variable domain (outside the CDR3, taken from reference TRBV5-1 and TRBJ1-2): KAGVTQTPRYLIKTRGQQVTLSCSPISGHRSVSWYQQTPGQGLQFLFEYFSETQRNKGNFPGRFSGRQFSNSRSEMNVSTLELGDSALYLCASSLRFDSNSYTFGSGTRLTVV.